This T cell receptor beta chain was identified during a study of blood T cells in healthy people across ages. This CDR3 is 14 amino acids long. The J segment lost 9 bases and the V segment lost 4 bases, leaving 8 bases of the junction unmatched. Sample-barcoded 5' priming and a J-beta primer mix drove a second PCR of 7 to 11 cycles. Each cDNA molecule carried a tag from a template-switch adaptor that contained 12 random nucleotides. TCRdb analysed the 5' RACE reads with MiXCR anew, one entry per CDR3 protein. The table shows 650,000 to 700,000 distinct CDR3 sequences, with less than 40% occurring only once. Study conclusions and caveats: Unsorted PBMC input precluded a conclusive naive versus antigen-experienced comparison. The CMV status of each donor remained undetermined, and this could have confounded shifts in expanded clonotypes.

About this clonotype itself: Its antigen is unknown.

Extractions gave at least 5.5 micrograms of total RNA per sample. The source is an elderly woman in good health. Material for sequencing was blood. The rearrangement joins TRBV12-3 or TRBV12-4 to TRBJ2-1; TRBD2 agrees at 8 bases. In nucleotides, the CDR3 is TGTGCCAGCAGTTCCAGCGGGAGCTCACGTGAGCAGTTCTTC. Translation gives CASSSSGSSREQFF.